The clone carrying this T cell receptor (beta chain) appeared many times. Its antigen is not known. Each CDR3 protein is one row after TCRdb ran MiXCR on the reads. The sample has 450,000 to 550,000 distinct CDR3 sequences, more than 15% seen once. These data belong to a study of T cell repertoires in cytomegalovirus infection. The CDR3 loop spans 13 amino acids. CDR1 is ENHRY and CDR2 is SYGVKD in the germline V gene. V lost 7 bases, J lost 7 bases, and 8 bases stayed unmatched. Points from the study as a whole: Ex vivo responses were dominated by HLA-C-restricted CMV-specific TCR beta clonotypes.

This receptor was obtained from a human donor in good health (CMV status not recorded). Some clones in this sample may be carry-over from other donors' samples. This chain uses TRBV10-3 with TRBJ1-2; 8 bases map to TRBD1. Sequencing input: CD8+ T cells from PBMCs. The CDR3 sequence is CAINSGTGFGYTF. DNA for the CDR3: TGTGCCATCAATTCCGGGACAGGTTTTGGCTACACCTTC.